Listed here are 16 T cell receptor beta chains from one sample, sequenced in a study of beta chain features in type 1 diabetes (dated by TCRdb to the late 2010s). Library generation was performed with the immunoSEQ multiplex PCR assay. The entire amount of isolated RNA was reverse transcribed using the High Capacity cDNA Reverse Transcription Kit, so the sequenced TCRB transcripts were expressed ones. TCRdb limited this immuneACCESS table to in-frame rearrangements with V and J called. A share of clones is missing; checked studies link under half to unresolved V genes, and the rest is unexplained. For this sample there are about 900,000 clones; about a sixth appear just once. The ten largest clones take up 0.02% to 0.025% of the sample. The sequenced sample was naive CD4+ T cells from blood. The meaning of the sample's cell subset or site label: true naive CD4+ T cells. Receptors were obtained from a woman between 18 and 29 years old in good health.

This clone was detected only a few times. At the DNA level, this CDR3 is encoded by other sequences in the same sample as well. The V gene is TRBV6-5, the J gene TRBJ2-3; D gene ambiguous. The CDR3 has 15 amino acids. V lost 0 bases and J lost 2, with 9 bases in between. The germline V gene encodes CDR1 MNHEY and CDR2 SVGAGI. For the CDR3, the DNA is TGTGCCAGCAGTTACTCGGGGAAACTCACAGATACGCAGTATTTT. Translating it yields CASSYSGKLTDTQYF.

The rearrangement links TRBV2 to TRBJ1-2; 10 bases are shared with TRBD1. The junction had 9 bases not matched to a gene; V was cut back by 6 bases and J by 8 bases. CDR1 SNHLY and CDR2 FYNNEI come from the germline V gene. This CDR3 has 14 amino acids. The CDR3 protein is CASSPGQGMLGYTF. The CDR3 DNA is TGTGCCAGCAGCCCGGGACAGGGGATGTTGGGCTACACCTTC.

This clone was seen just once. This chain joins TRBV15 and TRBJ2-7, with D hard to call. The V and J ends lost 3 bases and 7 bases respectively, with 19 bases between them. CDR1 is LNHNV and CDR2 is YYDKDF in the germline V gene (reference sequence). This CDR3 is 15 amino acids long. As DNA, the CDR3 is TGTGCCACCAGCAGCCGCAGTGGGCGCCTCGAGGAGCAGTACTTC. Translation gives CATSSRSGRLEEQYF.

The chain has TRBV5-4 and TRBJ2-3; TRBD1 might be the D (6 bases). Looked up from germline, CDR1 is SGHNT and CDR2 is YYREEE (reference sequence). The CDR3 loop spans 16 amino acids. Trimming pared 4 bases from V and 0 bases from J, leaving 15 bases between. CDR3 region: CASSRKLDRSTDTQYF. Here the CDR3 DNA reads TGTGCCAGCAGCCGCAAACTGGACAGAAGCACAGATACGCAGTATTTT.

This chain connects TRBV18 to TRBJ2-7; D perhaps matches TRBD1 (6 bases). Per the germline V gene, CDR1 is KGHSH and CDR2 is LQKENI. V lost 5 bases and J 6 bases, leaving 23 bases between the germline ends. The CDR3 is 16 amino acids. CDR3 amino acids: CASSKAEDRQYLEQYF. CDR3 nucleotide sequence: TGTGCCAGCTCAAAGGCCGAGGACAGACAATACCTCGAGCAGTACTTC.

This chain connects TRBV7-3 to TRBJ2-3; 9 bases are shared with TRBD1. From germline, CDR1 is SGHTA and CDR2 FQGTGA. The length of the CDR3 is 13 residues. V was pared by 3 bases and J by 11 bases, with 6 bases of the junction left unmatched. This CDR3 is CASSFGQGWEQYF. DNA for the CDR3: TGTGCCAGCAGCTTTGGACAGGGGTGGGAGCAGTATTTT.

Only a few counts were recorded for this clone. In the same sample, other DNA sequences code for this CDR3. The chain combines TRBV11-2 with TRBJ2-5; D unclear. V lost 3 bases to trimming and J lost 5 bases, with 4 bases between them. Per germline, CDR1 SGHAT and CDR2 FQNNGV. CDR3 length equals 11 residues. This chain's CDR3 is CASSFTETQYF. Written as DNA, the CDR3 is TGTGCCAGCAGCTTTACGGAGACCCAGTACTTC.

This clone was seen more than once but under ten times. The J gene is TRBJ2-7, the V gene TRBV2; D not certain. V was shortened by 8 bases and J by 0 bases, with 14 bases between the two germline ends. In germline, CDR1 is SNHLY, CDR2 FYNNEI. The CDR3 is 14 amino acids. CDR3 nucleotide sequence: TGTGCCAGCCGAGAGTTTGACACCTCCTACGAGCAGTACTTC. It is translated as CASREFDTSYEQYF.

This clone occurred a few times. Other DNA sequences in the same sample also yield this CDR3. The chain carries TRBV2 and TRBJ2-5; D possibly corresponds to TRBD2 (5 bases). V was shortened by 6 bases and J by 2 bases, with 7 bases between the two germline ends. Germline V lookup: CDR1 SNHLY, CDR2 FYNNEI. This CDR3 has 12 amino acids. CDR3: CASSPGQETQYF. The CDR3 coding sequence is TGTGCCAGCAGCCCGGGACAAGAGACCCAGTACTTC.

This clone turned up a few times. Other DNA sequences from this sample encode an identical CDR3 as well. The gene calls are TRBV7-2 and TRBJ1-5; perhaps TRBD1 as D (5 bases). Trimming pared 1 base from V and 5 bases from J, leaving 12 bases between. Germline V lookup: CDR1 SGHTA, CDR2 FQGNSA. The CDR3 length is 15 residues. CDR3 in DNA: TGTGCCAGCAGCTTAGTGGGCCAGGGCGATCAGCCCCAGCATTTT. Its translation: CASSLVGQGDQPQHF.

This clone occurred a few times. The chain recombines TRBV18 with TRBJ2-7; no reliable D call. Trimming took 2 bases from V and 6 from J, leaving 14 bases between them. The CDR3 is 14 residues long. Germline values: CDR1 KGHSH, CDR2 LQKENI. The CDR3 loop is CASSPLALIGEQYF. The CDR3 DNA sequence: TGTGCCAGCTCACCATTAGCTCTAATCGGCGAGCAGTACTTC.

In this sample, this clone turned up a few times. The J gene is TRBJ2-3, the V gene TRBV7-3; D gene uncertain. The CDR3 extends over 14 amino acids. CDR1 is SGHTA, CDR2 FQGTGA, per germline. Trimming took 4 bases from V and 0 from J, leaving 8 bases between them. The CDR3 DNA follows: TGTGCCAGCAGCTCAAAGGGAAGCACAGATACGCAGTATTTT. Its protein is CASSSKGSTDTQYF.

The chain recombines TRBV7-9 with TRBJ2-5, with 8 bases lining up with TRBD2. The CDR3 consists of 15 residues. V shed 6 bases and J 2 bases; nucleotides not matched to a gene: 8. Germline CDR1 and CDR2: SEHNR and FQNEAQ (reference sequence). CDR3 coding DNA: TGTGCCAGCAGAATAGTGGTAGCGGGACAAGAGACCCAGTACTTC. It specifies CASRIVVAGQETQYF.

The chain carries TRBV28 and TRBJ2-5; maybe TRBD1 (6 bases). Germline V gives CDR1 MDHEN, CDR2 SYDVKM. The CDR3 length is 14 residues. The V end was cut by 2 bases, the J end by 5 bases, with 12 bases between. CDR3 in DNA: TGTGCCAGCAGTTTAGTACAGGGTTTGGAGACCCAGTACTTC. It is translated as CASSLVQGLETQYF.

The chain links TRBV27 to TRBJ1-2, with D maybe TRBD1 (6 bases). Germline lookup yields CDR1 MNHEY and CDR2 SMNVEV (reference sequence). The CDR3 is 11 amino acids. V was cut by 5 bases and J by 8 bases, with 9 bases left in between. CDR3 sequence reads: CASSGGLGYTF. Written as DNA, the CDR3 is TGTGCCAGCAGTGGGGGGCTGGGCTACACCTTC.

Only a few counts were recorded for this clone. CDR3 residues: CASRLGGLALPDTQYF. The CDR3 nucleotides read TGTGCCAGCAGACTAGGGGGACTAGCTTTACCAGATACGCAGTATTTT. This chain links TRBV6-6 with TRBJ2-3, with 9 bases identical to TRBD2. V shed 6 bases and J 4 bases; nucleotides not matched to a gene: 11. The CDR3 contains 16 residues. Germline CDR1 is MNHNY and CDR2 is SVGAGI (reference sequence).